This is a list of T cell receptor beta chains from one sample in a study of post-analysis software for immune sequencing data. MiXCR, applied by TCRdb to the PCR reads, yields one record per CDR3 protein. The sample records hundreds of thousands of distinct CDR3 sequences, around 40% being singletons. Sequencing used blood. These receptors all come from a girl under 18 with multiple sclerosis. The CDR3 runs from the conserved cysteine through the conserved F or W. D genes are given only for firm matches. Not every row has a clone size; where given, it reads once, few, many or a size class.

CDR3 length	V gene	J gene	clone size	D gene	CDR3 protein	CDR3 DNA
14	TRBV29-1	TRBJ2-5	few	TRBD2	CSVEGTSAEETQYF	TGCAGCGTTGAGGGGACTAGCGCAGAAGAGACCCAGTACTTC
19	TRBV6-1	TRBJ2-5	-	TRBD2	CASKNNQGLAGGKQETQYF	TGTGCCAGCAAAAATAATCAGGGACTAGCGGGAGGTAAACAAGAGACCCAGTACTTC
14	TRBV28	TRBJ1-5	-	-	CASNEGNSNQPQHF	TGTGCCAGCAACGAGGGGAATAGCAATCAGCCCCAGCATTTT
13	TRBV20-1	TRBJ2-3	-	-	CSAYRAEADTQYF	TGCAGTGCGTACAGGGCCGAGGCAGATACGCAGTATTTT
14	TRBV7-2	TRBJ2-3	-	-	CASSLASEWDTQYF	TGTGCCAGCAGCTTAGCGTCAGAGTGGGATACGCAGTATTTT
15	TRBV28	TRBJ1-1	-	-	CASSSTLRKDAEAFF	TGTGCCAGCAGTTCGACGCTCAGGAAGGACGCTGAAGCTTTCTTT
16	TRBV3-1	TRBJ2-1	-	-	CASSQDSRLTSIVQFF	TGTGCCAGCAGCCAAGATTCTCGGTTGACTAGTATCGTGCAGTTCTTC
13	TRBV27	TRBJ1-1	once	-	CASSFQGGTEAFF	TGTGCCAGCAGTTTCCAGGGCGGCACTGAAGCTTTCTTT
15	TRBV5-1	TRBJ2-1	-	-	CASTSSGAHYNEQFF	TGCGCCAGCACCTCCTCAGGGGCCCACTACAATGAGCAGTTCTTC
14	TRBV5-6	TRBJ1-5	-	-	CACTPGPSNQPQHF	TGTGCCTGCACCCCCGGGCCATCAAATCAGCCCCAGCATTTT
13	TRBV5-1	TRBJ2-5	-	-	CASSLRTGETQYF	TGCGCCAGCAGCTTGAGAACAGGGGAGACCCAGTACTTC
15	TRBV10-3	TRBJ2-1	few	TRBD2	CAIGSSGYSYNEQFF	TGTGCCATTGGGTCTAGCGGTTACTCCTACAATGAGCAGTTCTTC
14	TRBV20-1	TRBJ2-3	few	-	CSARTATGTDTQYF	TGCAGTGCTCGGACAGCGACGGGCACAGATACGCAGTATTTT
15	TRBV3-1	TRBJ2-7	-	TRBD1	CASSYGDRGDYEQYF	TGTGCCAGCAGCTACGGTGACAGGGGGGACTACGAGCAGTACTTC
11	TRBV12-3/TRBV12-4	TRBJ1-5	-	-	CASSGEGPQHF	TGTGCCAGCAGTGGGGAGGGACCCCAGCATTTT
12	TRBV20-1	TRBJ2-7	few	-	CSASEQGYEQYF	TGCAGTGCTAGTGAACAGGGCTACGAGCAGTACTTC
16	TRBV5-6	TRBJ2-5	-	-	CASSLGLAERPETQYF	TGTGCCAGCAGCTTGGGATTAGCGGAGAGGCCAGAGACCCAGTACTTC
11	TRBV3-1	TRBJ2-1	many	-	CASSHSNEQFF	TGCGCCAGCAGCCATAGCAATGAGCAGTTCTTC
14	TRBV7-8	TRBJ2-4	-	-	CASSPAGAGSIQYF	TGTGCCAGCAGCCCCGCCGGGGCAGGGAGCATTCAGTACTTC
14	TRBV7-2	TRBJ2-5	-	-	CASCTGPSQETQYF	TGTGCCAGCTGTACGGGACCGAGCCAAGAGACCCAGTACTTC
12	TRBV29-1	TRBJ1-5	-	-	CSVGGGNQPQHF	TGCAGCGTTGGAGGCGGCAATCAGCCCCAGCATTTT
18	TRBV7-8	TRBJ2-3	-	TRBD2	CASSLAVVGLAGADTQYF	TGTGCCAGCAGCTTAGCGGTTGTGGGACTAGCGGGAGCAGATACGCAGTATTTT
16	TRBV6-5	TRBJ2-1	few	TRBD2	CASSYGLAGLVNEQFF	TGTGCCAGCAGCTACGGACTAGCGGGGCTTGTAAATGAGCAGTTCTTC
16	TRBV3-1	TRBJ2-7	-	-	CASSQQGFREHYEQYF	TGTGCCAGCAGCCAACAGGGTTTTAGAGAGCACTACGAGCAGTACTTC
15	TRBV7-9	TRBJ2-1	-	-	CASSYRPGSYNEQFF	TGTGCCAGCAGCTATAGACCAGGCTCCTACAATGAGCAGTTCTTC
15	TRBV20-1	TRBJ2-7	-	TRBD2	CSAREGGSSYNEQYF	TGCAGTGCTAGAGAGGGCGGGAGCTCCTACAATGAGCAGTACTTC
13	TRBV7-2	TRBJ1-2	few	-	CASSLVFNYGYTF	TGTGCCAGCAGCTTAGTCTTCAACTATGGCTACACCTTC